Below are 8 T cell receptor beta chains sequenced from a single sample in a study of blood T cells in healthy people across ages. Primers used in a second PCR of about 6 to 11 cycles were a sample-barcoded 5' primer and a J-beta primer mix. TCRdb re-called the 5' RACE reads with MiXCR, one entry per CDR3 protein. This repertoire shows about 1.6 million distinct CDR3 sequences, 30% to 40% found once; its top ten account for around 11%. The specimen sequenced was blood. The receptors here all came from a woman aged 25-40 years in good health.

This clonotype was seen a handful of times. The V call is TRBV15, the J call TRBJ1-2, with D perhaps TRBD1 (5 bases). CDR1 and CDR2 from the germline V gene are LNHNV and YYDKDF (reference sequence). The CDR3 is 15 amino acids. Trimming took 6 bases from V and 1 from J, leaving 15 bases between them. The CDR3 loop reads CATSRDSVLNYGYTF. CDR3 nucleotide sequence: TGTGCCACCAGTCGAGACAGTGTTCTTAACTATGGCTACACCTTC.

This clonotype has only a few counts. V gene TRBV4-1 combines with J gene TRBJ1-5, with D perhaps TRBD1 (5 bases). Germline values: CDR1 MGHRA, CDR2 YSYEKL. The V and J ends lost 1 base and 2 bases respectively, with 21 bases between them. This CDR3 is 19 amino acids long. CDR3 sequence: CASSQAPTNRGGGNQPQHF. CDR3 in DNA: TGCGCCAGCAGCCAAGCGCCAACCAATAGGGGCGGGGGCAATCAGCCCCAGCATTTT.

Many counts were recorded for this clonotype. The J gene is TRBJ2-5, the V gene TRBV29-1, with 9 bases fitting TRBD1. The V segment lost 7 bases and the J segment 0 bases; nucleotides outside the gene matches: 6. Germline V CDR1 and CDR2: SQVTM, ANQGSEA. The CDR3 spans 14 residues. CDR3 protein: CSAGQGINQETQYF. As DNA, the CDR3 is TGCAGCGCCGGACAGGGGATTAACCAAGAGACCCAGTACTTC.

The gene calls are TRBV12-3 or TRBV12-4 and TRBJ2-7; 7 bases are shared with TRBD1. Trimming at V came to 6 bases and at J to 7 bases, leaving 12 bases not matched to a gene. There are 14 residues in the CDR3. CDR3 nucleotides: TGTGCCAGCAGACTCGAACTAACAGGGGCTGAGCAGTACTTC. Amino acid sequence: CASRLELTGAEQYF.

J is TRBJ2-5 and V is TRBV30; TRBD1 is a possible D gene (5 bases). Trimming left V 5 bases short and J 2 bases short, with 12 bases between. This CDR3 comprises 13 residues. The germline CDR1 and CDR2 sequences are GTSNPN and SVGIG (reference sequence). The CDR3 is CAWSPRVQETQYF. DNA of the CDR3: TGTGCCTGGTCCCCCAGGGTACAAGAGACCCAGTACTTC. Filled out from reference TRBV30 and TRBJ2-5, the complete variable domain reads SQTIHQWPATLVQPVGSPLSLECTVEGTSNPNLYWYRQAAGRGLQLLFYSVGIGQISSEVPQNLSASRPQDRQFILSSKKLLLSDSGFYLCAWSPRVQETQYFGPGTRLLVL.

The CDR3 spells CASRGGMDNQPQHF. The CDR3 DNA reads as TGTGCCAGCAGGGGGGGGATGGACAATCAGCCCCAGCATTTT. The V call is TRBV12-3 or TRBV12-4, the J call TRBJ1-5; D is possibly TRBD1 (5 bases). With 6 bases removed from V and 3 bases from J, the gap between germline ends came to 12 bases. This CDR3 contains 14 residues.

V gene TRBV28 combines with J gene TRBJ2-4; possibly TRBD1 for D (6 bases). Near its end, the DNA agrees better with TRBJ2-7, so the J call may be wrong. The CDR3 runs 14 residues. Germline loops: CDR1 MDHEN, CDR2 SYDVKM. This CDR3 reads CATHETGAPYEQYF. CDR3 DNA: TGTGCCACCCATGAGACAGGTGCTCCCTACGAGCAGTACTTC.

The chain couples TRBV5-1 to TRBJ2-1; TRBD2 is a possible D gene (5 bases). CDR3 length equals 15 residues. From germline, CDR1 is SGHRS and CDR2 YFSETQ. Trimming cost V 7 bases and J 2 bases, with 16 bases left between them. The CDR3 DNA is TGCGCCAGCCGAGCCCGGGGAAATACCTACAATGAGCAGTTCTTC. It is translated as CASRARGNTYNEQFF.